This T cell receptor beta chain was sequenced in a study of CD8 T cells in ankylosing spondylitis. Germline loops: CDR1 LNHDA, CDR2 SQIVND (reference sequence). CDR3 length: 16 amino acids. V dropped 7 bases and J dropped 6; count of bases not matched to a gene: 12. Study-wide results and caveats: Past research had described some motif variants in reactive arthritis synovial fluid and blood. Relatively scarce in peripheral blood, disease-linked clones were CD8+.

A quantitative 5'-RACE method, one with molecular barcodes, was used to make TCR beta libraries. Via MiXCR, TCRdb re-called the 5' RACE reads, giving one row per CDR3 protein. The sample lists 350,000 to 450,000 distinct CDR3 sequences, around 20% occurring once. As to this clonotype: Its antigen is unidentified.

The rearrangement uses TRBV19 and TRBJ2-5, with TRBD1 matching over 12 bases. Specimen: blood, either unsorted or a sorted T cell fraction (not recorded which). The clonotype comes from a male donor with ankylosing spondylitis or in good health (not recorded which). The CDR3 coding sequence is TGTGCCAGTACCCATGGGACAGGGGGCGCATTACAGACCCAGTACTTC. It translates to CASTHGTGGALQTQYF.